This TCR beta chain was retrieved from a study of technical replicates of blood from several donors. TCRdb's copy holds only in-frame clones and misses some; the assay was immunoSEQ multiplex PCR. The sample lists around 69,000 clones, around 97% occurring once. The germline V gene encodes CDR1 SGHNT and CDR2 YENEEA. The CDR3 is made up of 17 amino acids. Trimming pared 5 bases from V and 4 bases from J, leaving 24 bases between. Sequencing input: T cells isolated from PBMCs. The source is a human donor in good health. The rearrangement joins TRBV11-3 to TRBJ2-7, with D possibly TRBD1 on 5 matching bases. In nucleotides, the CDR3 is TGTGCCAGCAGCCCCCTCCCCCTAATTGGACAAGAGTACGAGCAGTACTTC. The encoded protein is CASSPLPLIGQEYEQYF.